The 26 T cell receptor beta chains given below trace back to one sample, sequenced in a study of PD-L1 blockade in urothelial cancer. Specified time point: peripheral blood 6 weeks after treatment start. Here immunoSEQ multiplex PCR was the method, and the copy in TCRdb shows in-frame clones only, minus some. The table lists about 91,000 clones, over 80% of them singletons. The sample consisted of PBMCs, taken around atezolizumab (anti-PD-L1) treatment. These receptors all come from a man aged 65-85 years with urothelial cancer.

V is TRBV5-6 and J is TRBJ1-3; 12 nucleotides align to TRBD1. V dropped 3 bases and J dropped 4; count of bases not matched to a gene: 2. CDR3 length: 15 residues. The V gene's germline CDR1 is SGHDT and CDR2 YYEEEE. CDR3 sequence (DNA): TGTGCCAGCAGCTCGGGGACAGGGGGCGGAAACACCATATATTTT. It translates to CASSSGTGGGNTIYF.

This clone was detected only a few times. CDR3 in amino acids: CASRPMSGESNYGYTF. CDR3 in DNA: TGTGCCAGCAGACCGATGTCAGGGGAATCTAACTATGGCTACACCTTC. The gene calls are TRBV5-4 and TRBJ1-2, with D possibly TRBD1 on 6 matching bases. The CDR3 sequence is 16 residues long. Germline values: CDR1 SGHNT, CDR2 YYREEE (reference sequence). The ends were cut back, 5 bases at V and 0 bases at J, with 17 bases in the middle.

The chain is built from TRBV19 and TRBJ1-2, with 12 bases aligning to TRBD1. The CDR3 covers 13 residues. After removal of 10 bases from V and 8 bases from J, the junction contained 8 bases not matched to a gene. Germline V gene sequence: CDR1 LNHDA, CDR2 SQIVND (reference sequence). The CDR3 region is CATGGQGARGYTF. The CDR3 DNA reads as TGTGCCACAGGGGGACAGGGGGCTCGAGGCTACACCTTC.

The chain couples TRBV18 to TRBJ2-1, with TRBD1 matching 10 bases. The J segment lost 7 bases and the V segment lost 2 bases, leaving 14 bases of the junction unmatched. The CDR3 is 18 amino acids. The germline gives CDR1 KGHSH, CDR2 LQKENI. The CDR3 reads CASSPGLIGTGVTNEQFF. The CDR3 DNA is TGTGCCAGCTCACCAGGCCTCATCGGGACAGGGGTCACGAATGAGCAGTTCTTC.

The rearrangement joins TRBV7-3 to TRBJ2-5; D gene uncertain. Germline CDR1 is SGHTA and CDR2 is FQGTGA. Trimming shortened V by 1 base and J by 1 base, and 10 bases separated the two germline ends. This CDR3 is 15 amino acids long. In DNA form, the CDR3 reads TGTGCCAGCAGCTTAAGCAGCGATTTCCAAGAGACCCAGTACTTC. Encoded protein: CASSLSSDFQETQYF.

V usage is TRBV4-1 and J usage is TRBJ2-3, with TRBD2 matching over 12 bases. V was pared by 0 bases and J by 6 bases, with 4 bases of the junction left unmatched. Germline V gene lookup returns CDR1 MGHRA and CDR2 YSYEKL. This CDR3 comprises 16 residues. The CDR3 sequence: CASSQDLAGGRDTQYF. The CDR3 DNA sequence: TGCGCCAGCAGCCAAGATCTAGCGGGGGGGCGGGATACGCAGTATTTT.

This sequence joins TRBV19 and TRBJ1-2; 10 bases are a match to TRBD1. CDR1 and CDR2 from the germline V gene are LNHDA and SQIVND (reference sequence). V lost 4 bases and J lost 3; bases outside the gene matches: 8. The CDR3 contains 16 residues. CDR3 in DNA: TGTGCCAGTAGTACCGAAACCGGGACAGGGGACTATGGCTACACCTTC. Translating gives CASSTETGTGDYGYTF.

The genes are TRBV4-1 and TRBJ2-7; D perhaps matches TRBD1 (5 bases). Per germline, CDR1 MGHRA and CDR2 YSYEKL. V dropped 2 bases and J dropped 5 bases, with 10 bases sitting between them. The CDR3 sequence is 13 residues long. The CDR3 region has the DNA TGCGCCAGCAGCCAATTGGCAGGGAACGAGCAGTACTTC. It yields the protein CASSQLAGNEQYF.

CDR3 loop: CASSQDGLGRPLHF. CDR3 nucleotides: TGTGCCAGCAGTCAGGACGGACTTGGTCGCCCCCTCCACTTT. The gene calls are TRBV2 and TRBJ1-6; D gene ambiguous. Trimming removed 5 bases from V and 13 bases from J, with 18 bases in between. This CDR3 has 14 residues. Germline V gene sequence: CDR1 SNHLY, CDR2 FYNNEI.

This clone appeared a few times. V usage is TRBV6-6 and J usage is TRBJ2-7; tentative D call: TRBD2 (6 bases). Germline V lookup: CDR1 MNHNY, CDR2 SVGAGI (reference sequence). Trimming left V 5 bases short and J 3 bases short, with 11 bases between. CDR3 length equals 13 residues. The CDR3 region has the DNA TGTGCCAGCAGTCGCGCCGGGGGCTACGAGCAGTACTTC. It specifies CASSRAGGYEQYF.

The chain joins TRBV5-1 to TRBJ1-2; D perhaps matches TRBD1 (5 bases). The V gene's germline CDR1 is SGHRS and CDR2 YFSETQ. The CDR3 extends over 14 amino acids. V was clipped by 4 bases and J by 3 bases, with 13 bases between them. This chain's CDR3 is CASSPTGRDYGYTF. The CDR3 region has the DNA TGCGCCAGCAGCCCAACAGGCAGAGACTATGGCTACACCTTC. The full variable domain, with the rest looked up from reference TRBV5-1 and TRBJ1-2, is KAGVTQTPRYLIKTRGQQVTLSCSPISGHRSVSWYQQTPGQGLQFLFEYFSETQRNKGNFPGRFSGRQFSNSRSEMNVSTLELGDSALYLCASSPTGRDYGYTFGSGTRLTVV.

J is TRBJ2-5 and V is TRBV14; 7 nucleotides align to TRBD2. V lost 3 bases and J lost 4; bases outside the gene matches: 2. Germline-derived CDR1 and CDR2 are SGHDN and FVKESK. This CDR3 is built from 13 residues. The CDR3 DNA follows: TGTGCCAGCAGCCACTGGGAGGGAGAGACCCAGTACTTC. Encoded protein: CASSHWEGETQYF.

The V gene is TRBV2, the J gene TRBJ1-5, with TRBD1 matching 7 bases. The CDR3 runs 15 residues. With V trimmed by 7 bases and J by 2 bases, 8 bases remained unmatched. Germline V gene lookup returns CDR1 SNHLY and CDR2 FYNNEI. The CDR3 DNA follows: TGTGCCAGCAAAACTACAGGGGTGGGCAATCAGCCCCAGCATTTT. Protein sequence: CASKTTGVGNQPQHF.

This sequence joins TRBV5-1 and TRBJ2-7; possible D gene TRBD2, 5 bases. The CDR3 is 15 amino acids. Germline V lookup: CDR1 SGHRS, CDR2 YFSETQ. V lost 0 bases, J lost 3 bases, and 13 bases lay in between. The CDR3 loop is CASSLGGFGVYEQYF. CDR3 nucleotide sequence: TGCGCCAGCAGCTTGGGAGGGTTTGGCGTCTACGAGCAGTACTTC.

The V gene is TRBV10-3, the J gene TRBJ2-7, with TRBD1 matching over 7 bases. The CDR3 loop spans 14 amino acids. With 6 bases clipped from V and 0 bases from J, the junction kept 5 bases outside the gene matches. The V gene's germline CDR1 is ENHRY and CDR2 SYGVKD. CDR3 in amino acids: CAISKTGSSYEQYF. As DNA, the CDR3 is TGTGCCATCAGCAAGACAGGGAGCTCCTACGAGCAGTACTTC.

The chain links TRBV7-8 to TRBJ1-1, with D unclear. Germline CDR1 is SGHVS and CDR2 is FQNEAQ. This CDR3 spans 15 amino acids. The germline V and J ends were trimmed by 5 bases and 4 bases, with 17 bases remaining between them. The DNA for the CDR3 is TGTGCCAGCAGCAGCGGACGAGGGCGCAGCACTGAAGCTTTCTTT. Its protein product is CASSSGRGRSTEAFF.

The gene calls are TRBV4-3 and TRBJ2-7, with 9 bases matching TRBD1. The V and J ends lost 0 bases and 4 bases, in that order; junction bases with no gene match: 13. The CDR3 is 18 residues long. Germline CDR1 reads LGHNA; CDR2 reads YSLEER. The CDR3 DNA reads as TGCGCCAGCAGCCAAGAGACGACAGGGGGTTTTACTTCGTACGAGCAGTACTTC. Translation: CASSQETTGGFTSYEQYF.

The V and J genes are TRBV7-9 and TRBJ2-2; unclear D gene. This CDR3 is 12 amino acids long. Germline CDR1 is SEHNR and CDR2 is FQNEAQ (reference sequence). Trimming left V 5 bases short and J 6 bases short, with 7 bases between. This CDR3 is CASSLPAGELFF. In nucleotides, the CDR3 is TGTGCCAGCAGCCTCCCGGCCGGGGAGCTGTTTTTT.

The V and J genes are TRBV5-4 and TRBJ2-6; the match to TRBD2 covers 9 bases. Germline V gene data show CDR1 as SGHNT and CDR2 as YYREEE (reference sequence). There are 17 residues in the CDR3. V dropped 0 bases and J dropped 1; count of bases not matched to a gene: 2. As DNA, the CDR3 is TGTGCCAGCAGCTTGGGGGGACTAGCTTCTGGGGCCAACGTCCTGACTTTC. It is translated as CASSLGGLASGANVLTF. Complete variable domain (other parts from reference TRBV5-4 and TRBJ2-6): ETGVTQSPTHLIKTRGQQVTLRCSSQSGHNTVSWYQQALGQGPQFIFQYYREEENGRGNFPPRFSGLQFPNYSSELNVNALELDDSALYLCASSLGGLASGANVLTFGAGSRLTVL.

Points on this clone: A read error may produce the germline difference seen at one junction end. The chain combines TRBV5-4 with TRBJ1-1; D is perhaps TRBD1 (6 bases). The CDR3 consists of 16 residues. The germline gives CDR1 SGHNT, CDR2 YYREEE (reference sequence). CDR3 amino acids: CASTLGTGTRNTEAFF. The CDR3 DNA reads TGTGCCAGCACCTTGGGGACCGGGACACGGAACACTGAAGCTTTCTTT.

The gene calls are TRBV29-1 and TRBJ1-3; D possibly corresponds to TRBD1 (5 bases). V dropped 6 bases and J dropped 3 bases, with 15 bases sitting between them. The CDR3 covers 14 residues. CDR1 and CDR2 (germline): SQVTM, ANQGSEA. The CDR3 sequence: CSVLQVNNGNTIYF. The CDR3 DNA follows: TGCAGCGTCCTACAGGTGAATAATGGAAACACCATATATTTT.

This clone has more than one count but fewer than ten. The CDR3 sequence: CASSSTTGSGSPLHF. CDR3 nucleotides: TGTGCCAGCAGCTCGACCACAGGGTCAGGTTCACCCCTCCACTTT. The chain recombines TRBV7-2 with TRBJ1-6, with D tentatively TRBD1 (6 bases). Trimming left V 4 bases short and J 9 bases short, with 16 bases between. The V gene's germline CDR1 is SGHTA and CDR2 FQGNSA. This CDR3 comprises 15 residues.

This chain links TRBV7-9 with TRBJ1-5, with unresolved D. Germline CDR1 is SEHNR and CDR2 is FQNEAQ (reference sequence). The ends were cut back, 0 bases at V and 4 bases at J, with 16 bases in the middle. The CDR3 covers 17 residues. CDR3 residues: CASSLAEIWLWNQPQHF. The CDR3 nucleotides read TGTGCCAGCAGCTTAGCCGAGATATGGTTGTGGAATCAGCCCCAGCATTTT. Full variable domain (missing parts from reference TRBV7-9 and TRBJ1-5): DTGVSQNPRHKITKRGQNVTFRCDPISEHNRLYWYRQTLGQGPEFLTYFQNEAQLEKSRLLSDRFSAERPKGSFSTLEIQRTEQGDSAMYLCASSLAEIWLWNQPQHFGDGTRLSIL.

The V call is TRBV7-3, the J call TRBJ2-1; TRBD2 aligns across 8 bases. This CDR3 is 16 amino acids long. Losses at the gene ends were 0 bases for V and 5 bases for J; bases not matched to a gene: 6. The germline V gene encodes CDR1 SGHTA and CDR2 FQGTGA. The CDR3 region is CASSLTSGTSDNEQFF. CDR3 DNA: TGTGCCAGCAGCTTAACTAGCGGGACCTCGGACAATGAGCAGTTCTTC.

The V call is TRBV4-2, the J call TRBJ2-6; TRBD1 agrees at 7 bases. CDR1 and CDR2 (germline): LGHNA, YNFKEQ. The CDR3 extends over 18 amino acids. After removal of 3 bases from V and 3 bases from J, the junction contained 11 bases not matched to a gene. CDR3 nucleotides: TGTGCCAGCAGCCAGGCCCAGACAGGGTTTAGTGGGGCCAACGTCCTGACTTTC. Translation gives CASSQAQTGFSGANVLTF.

CDR3 loop: CASSGDRGNTGELFF. The CDR3 DNA reads TGTGCCAGCAGTGGGGACAGGGGGAACACCGGGGAGCTGTTTTTT. V is TRBV2 and J is TRBJ2-2, with TRBD1 matching 10 bases. Germline V gene data show CDR1 as SNHLY and CDR2 as FYNNEI. The CDR3 has 15 amino acids. V gave up 4 bases and J gave up 1 base; unmatched junction bases: 0.